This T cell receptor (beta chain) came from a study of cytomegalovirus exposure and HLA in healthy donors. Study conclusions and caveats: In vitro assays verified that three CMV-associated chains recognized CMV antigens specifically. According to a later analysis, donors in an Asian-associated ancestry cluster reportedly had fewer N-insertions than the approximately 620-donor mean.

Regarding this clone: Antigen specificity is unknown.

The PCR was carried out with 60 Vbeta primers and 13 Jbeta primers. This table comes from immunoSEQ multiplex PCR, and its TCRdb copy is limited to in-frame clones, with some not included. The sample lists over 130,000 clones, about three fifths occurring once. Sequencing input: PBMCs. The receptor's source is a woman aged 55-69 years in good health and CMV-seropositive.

CDR3 loop: CASSLGWTGDYEQYF. The DNA for the CDR3 is TGTGCCAGCAGTTTGGGATGGACAGGGGACTACGAGCAGTACTTC. V and J are TRBV2 and TRBJ2-7; 9 bases align to TRBD1. Trimming removed 5 bases from V and 3 bases from J; junction bases left unmatched: 8. Germline loops: CDR1 SNHLY, CDR2 FYNNEI. The CDR3 runs 15 residues.